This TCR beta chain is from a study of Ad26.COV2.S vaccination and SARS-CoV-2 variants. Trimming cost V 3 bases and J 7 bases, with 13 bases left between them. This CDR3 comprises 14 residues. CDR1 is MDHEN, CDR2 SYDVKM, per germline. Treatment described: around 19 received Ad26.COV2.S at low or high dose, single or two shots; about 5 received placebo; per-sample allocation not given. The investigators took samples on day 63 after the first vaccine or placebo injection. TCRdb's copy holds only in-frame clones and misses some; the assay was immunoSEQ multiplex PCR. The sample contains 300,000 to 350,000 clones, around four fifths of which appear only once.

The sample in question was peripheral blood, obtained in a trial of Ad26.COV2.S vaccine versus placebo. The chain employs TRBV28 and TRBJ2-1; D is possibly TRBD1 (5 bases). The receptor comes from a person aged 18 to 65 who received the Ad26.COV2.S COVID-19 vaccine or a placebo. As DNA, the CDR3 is TGTGCCAGCAGTTTCGATAGGGGCTGGAATGAGCAGTTCTTC. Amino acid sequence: CASSFDRGWNEQFF.